Listed below are T cell receptor beta chains from one sample, sequenced in a study of OX40 agonist ivuxolimab in advanced cancers. Method: immunoSEQ multiplex PCR; TCRdb's copy keeps in-frame clones and lacks some. The top ten hold around 6.6% of the sample, which has 70,000 to 95,000 clones, about 86% seen once. Sequences were derived from CD4+ or CD8+ T cells sorted from blood, sampled in a trial of the OX40 agonist ivuxolimab. These receptors were obtained from an adult with an advanced solid tumor such as melanoma, head and neck, liver or kidney cancer. The CDR3 runs from the conserved cysteine through the conserved F or W. The D gene is left open where the match is weak. Clone size, where shown, is once, few, many, or a class for clones that have expanded.

abundance: -
d_gene: -
v_gene: TRBV28
j_gene: TRBJ1-4
CDR3nt: TGTGCCAGCAGAATCCGCGGACCAACTAATGAAAAACTGTTTTTT
CDR3aa: CASRIRGPTNEKLFF

abundance: -
d_gene: -
v_gene: TRBV7-8
j_gene: TRBJ1-1
CDR3nt: TGTGCCAGCAGCTCGATCTTACAGGGCCCGAACACTGAAGCTTTCTTT
CDR3aa: CASSSILQGPNTEAFF

abundance: few
d_gene: -
v_gene: TRBV28
j_gene: TRBJ2-7
CDR3nt: TGTGCCAGCAGTTTGGTTGCGGTCCTCCCCGAGCAGTACTTC
CDR3aa: CASSLVAVLPEQYF

abundance: -
d_gene: -
v_gene: TRBV5-8
j_gene: TRBJ1-2
CDR3nt: TGTGCCAGCAGCTTTGGGCAGCCGGGCATCGGCTACACCTTC
CDR3aa: CASSFGQPGIGYTF

abundance: -
d_gene: -
v_gene: TRBV30
j_gene: TRBJ2-5
CDR3nt: TGTGCCTGGAGTGTAGGAGGCCAAGAGACCCAGTACTTC
CDR3aa: CAWSVGGQETQYF

abundance: -
d_gene: -
v_gene: TRBV2
j_gene: TRBJ1-2
CDR3nt: TGTGCCAGCAGTCCAAGGGGCGCCGAGGCCGGGGGCTACACCTTC
CDR3aa: CASSPRGAEAGGYTF

abundance: -
d_gene: -
v_gene: TRBV12-5
j_gene: TRBJ1-2
CDR3nt: TGTGCTAGTGGTTTGGTAGGGATGTCCTATGGCTACACCTTC
CDR3aa: CASGLVGMSYGYTF

abundance: -
d_gene: -
v_gene: TRBV7-6
j_gene: TRBJ2-5
CDR3nt: TGTGCCAGCAGCTGGGCCAGACGGGCCCAAGAGACCCAGTACTTC
CDR3aa: CASSWARRAQETQYF

abundance: once
d_gene: -
v_gene: TRBV7-8
j_gene: TRBJ2-1
CDR3nt: TGTGCCAGCAGCTTAGGAAATTTGGGGACGTCCTACAATGAGCAGTTCTTC
CDR3aa: CASSLGNLGTSYNEQFF

abundance: -
d_gene: -
v_gene: TRBV28
j_gene: TRBJ1-5
CDR3nt: TGTGCCAGCAGTTTCGGGGGGGAGCGCAATCAGCCCCAGCATTTT
CDR3aa: CASSFGGERNQPQHF

abundance: -
d_gene: -
v_gene: TRBV27
j_gene: TRBJ2-5
CDR3nt: TGTGCCAGCAGTGAAAAACTAGGTACTGAGACCCAGTACTTC
CDR3aa: CASSEKLGTETQYF

abundance: -
d_gene: TRBD2
v_gene: TRBV6-1
j_gene: TRBJ2-3
CDR3nt: TGTGCCAGCAGTGAACTAGCGGGGGGGCCAGATACGCAGTATTTT
CDR3aa: CASSELAGGPDTQYF

abundance: -
d_gene: TRBD2
v_gene: TRBV4-2
j_gene: TRBJ2-7
CDR3nt: TGTGCCAGCAGCCTGGGACTAGCGCCAGATAGGCCCTACGAGCAGTACTTC
CDR3aa: CASSLGLAPDRPYEQYF

abundance: once
d_gene: -
v_gene: TRBV19
j_gene: TRBJ2-3
CDR3nt: TGTGCCAGTAGGGGCAGGGGCACCACAGATACGCAGTATTTT
CDR3aa: CASRGRGTTDTQYF

abundance: -
d_gene: TRBD1
v_gene: TRBV2
j_gene: TRBJ1-2
CDR3nt: TGTGCCAGCAGAGCGACAGGGGGGTACTATGGCTACACCTTC
CDR3aa: CASRATGGYYGYTF

abundance: -
d_gene: -
v_gene: TRBV28
j_gene: TRBJ1-4
CDR3nt: TGTGCCAGCAGTTTCAGAGCAACTAATGAAAAACTGTTTTTT
CDR3aa: CASSFRATNEKLFF

abundance: -
d_gene: -
v_gene: TRBV6-1
j_gene: TRBJ1-5
CDR3nt: TGTGCCAGCAGTGTACTGGCCTTATATAGCAATCAGCCCCAGCATTTT
CDR3aa: CASSVLALYSNQPQHF

abundance: -
d_gene: -
v_gene: TRBV28
j_gene: TRBJ1-3
CDR3nt: TGTGCCAGCAGTCTGACTTGGGTAGGGGTTGCTGGAAACACCATATATTTT
CDR3aa: CASSLTWVGVAGNTIYF

abundance: -
d_gene: -
v_gene: TRBV4-1
j_gene: TRBJ2-3
CDR3nt: TGCGCCAGCAGCTATTCTAGCACAGATACGCAGTATTTT
CDR3aa: CASSYSSTDTQYF

abundance: -
d_gene: -
v_gene: TRBV7-7
j_gene: TRBJ1-4
CDR3nt: TGTGCTAGCAGTTTAGGGGTCTTCACTAATGAAAAACTGTTTTTT
CDR3aa: CASSLGVFTNEKLFF

abundance: few
d_gene: -
v_gene: TRBV19
j_gene: TRBJ1-5
CDR3nt: TGTGCCAGTGAGACAACAGGGATCGGTGTTAGCAATCAGCCCCAGCATTTT
CDR3aa: CASETTGIGVSNQPQHF

abundance: -
d_gene: -
v_gene: TRBV29-1
j_gene: TRBJ1-1
CDR3nt: TGCAGCGTTAGGAGTTTTGGCACTGAAGCTTTCTTT
CDR3aa: CSVRSFGTEAFF

abundance: -
d_gene: -
v_gene: TRBV5-4
j_gene: TRBJ1-6
CDR3nt: TGTGCCAGCAGCTTGGGGGGCTGGGGGACCGGAATGGCCCTCCACTTT
CDR3aa: CASSLGGWGTGMALHF

abundance: -
d_gene: TRBD1
v_gene: TRBV7-8
j_gene: TRBJ1-1
CDR3nt: TGTGCCAGCAGCTTATTTCGGACAGGGGGCACTGAAGCTTTCTTT
CDR3aa: CASSLFRTGGTEAFF

abundance: few
d_gene: -
v_gene: TRBV6-5
j_gene: TRBJ1-2
CDR3nt: TGTGCCAGCAGTTCTCGTTCGGGACACCTATATGGCTACACCTTC
CDR3aa: CASSSRSGHLYGYTF

abundance: once
d_gene: -
v_gene: TRBV28
j_gene: TRBJ1-6
CDR3nt: TGTGCCAGCAGTTTATGGGGGCCAGGGTATTCACCCCTCCACTTT
CDR3aa: CASSLWGPGYSPLHF

abundance: -
d_gene: -
v_gene: TRBV10-1
j_gene: TRBJ2-7
CDR3nt: TGCGCCAGCAGTGAGTCGGGTGACGACGAGCAGTACTTC
CDR3aa: CASSESGDDEQYF

abundance: -
d_gene: TRBD2
v_gene: TRBV7-2
j_gene: TRBJ2-5
CDR3nt: TGTGCCAGCAGCTTAGGCTTAGCGGGAGGGCTTGGGACCCAGTACTTC
CDR3aa: CASSLGLAGGLGTQYF

abundance: -
d_gene: -
v_gene: TRBV7-9
j_gene: TRBJ1-4
CDR3nt: TGTGCCAGCAGCGTTGGGACTGACCTGCTGTTTTTT
CDR3aa: CASSVGTDLLFF

abundance: -
d_gene: -
v_gene: TRBV29-1
j_gene: TRBJ1-1
CDR3nt: TGCAGCGTTGTTCGCCGACAGATCATGAACACTGAAGCTTTCTTT
CDR3aa: CSVVRRQIMNTEAFF

abundance: once
d_gene: -
v_gene: TRBV6-5
j_gene: TRBJ1-2
CDR3nt: TGTGCCAGCATCGGGGGGGAGCCTGGGCGCTACACCTTC
CDR3aa: CASIGGEPGRYTF

abundance: -
d_gene: -
v_gene: TRBV5-5
j_gene: TRBJ1-1
CDR3nt: TGTGCCAGCAGCCGGCCGTCGGGTCGGGGAAGGTACACTGAAGCTTTCTTT
CDR3aa: CASSRPSGRGRYTEAFF

abundance: -
d_gene: -
v_gene: TRBV21-1
j_gene: TRBJ1-6
CDR3nt: TGTGCCAGCAGCAACTTCCCGAAGGACAGGGGGAATTCACCCCTCCACTTT
CDR3aa: CASSNFPKDRGNSPLHF

abundance: -
d_gene: -
v_gene: TRBV9
j_gene: TRBJ2-1
CDR3nt: TGTGCCAGCAGCGTAGGAGGGGGCTCCTACAATGAGCAGTTCTTC
CDR3aa: CASSVGGGSYNEQFF

abundance: -
d_gene: -
v_gene: TRBV2
j_gene: TRBJ2-3
CDR3nt: TGTGCCAGCAGTGGGGCCGAGAGCACAGATACGCAGTATTTT
CDR3aa: CASSGAESTDTQYF

abundance: -
d_gene: -
v_gene: TRBV4-3
j_gene: TRBJ2-7
CDR3nt: TGCGCCAGCAGCCAAGAGCATAGGGGCAATAACGAGCAGTACTTC
CDR3aa: CASSQEHRGNNEQYF

abundance: -
d_gene: -
v_gene: TRBV29-1
j_gene: TRBJ1-5
CDR3nt: TGCAGCGTTGAGCAGGGTTTCAATCAGCCCCAGCATTTT
CDR3aa: CSVEQGFNQPQHF

abundance: -
d_gene: TRBD1
v_gene: TRBV7-9
j_gene: TRBJ1-2
CDR3nt: TGTGCCGGACAGGGTTCGGCCTATGGCTACACCTTC
CDR3aa: CAGQGSAYGYTF

abundance: once
d_gene: TRBD1
v_gene: TRBV19
j_gene: TRBJ1-6
CDR3nt: TGTGCCAGTAGGACAGGGTTGGAGATATTACCCCTCCACTTT
CDR3aa: CASRTGLEILPLHF

abundance: few
d_gene: -
v_gene: TRBV6-1
j_gene: TRBJ1-4
CDR3nt: TGTGCCAGCAGAGGCATAACAACTAATGAAAAACTGTTTTTT
CDR3aa: CASRGITTNEKLFF

abundance: few
d_gene: -
v_gene: TRBV25-1
j_gene: TRBJ2-5
CDR3nt: TGTGCCAGCAGTGGTCCCGGGACCCAGTACTTC
CDR3aa: CASSGPGTQYF

abundance: -
d_gene: -
v_gene: TRBV5-1
j_gene: TRBJ2-1
CDR3nt: TGCGCCAGCCATAGAGGTGGGAACACGAATGAGCAGTTCTTC
CDR3aa: CASHRGGNTNEQFF

abundance: -
d_gene: -
v_gene: TRBV6-5
j_gene: TRBJ2-7
CDR3nt: TGTGCCAGCAGTTACGGCGGATTGACCTACGAGCAGTACTTC
CDR3aa: CASSYGGLTYEQYF

abundance: -
d_gene: TRBD2
v_gene: TRBV9
j_gene: TRBJ2-1
CDR3nt: TGTGCCAGCAGCCCAAGCGGGGGGGGCTCGGTTAATGAGCAGTTCTTC
CDR3aa: CASSPSGGGSVNEQFF

abundance: once
d_gene: -
v_gene: TRBV27
j_gene: TRBJ1-2
CDR3nt: TGTGCCAGCAGTTCGCTCCCGGGCGGCACTAACTATGGCTACACCTTC
CDR3aa: CASSSLPGGTNYGYTF

abundance: -
d_gene: TRBD1
v_gene: TRBV13
j_gene: TRBJ2-3
CDR3nt: TGTGCCAGCAGCTTAGGGACAGGGGAGTCGGCAGATACGCAGTATTTT
CDR3aa: CASSLGTGESADTQYF

abundance: -
d_gene: TRBD2
v_gene: TRBV28
j_gene: TRBJ2-1
CDR3nt: TGTGCCAGCAGTAGCGGGACTTCCCGCCTTGATGAGCAGTTCTTC
CDR3aa: CASSSGTSRLDEQFF

abundance: -
d_gene: -
v_gene: TRBV5-1
j_gene: TRBJ2-1
CDR3nt: TGCGCCAGCCGGAGGGATAGCTACAATGAGCAGTTCTTC
CDR3aa: CASRRDSYNEQFF

abundance: -
d_gene: TRBD1
v_gene: TRBV6-6
j_gene: TRBJ1-2
CDR3nt: TGTGCCAGCAGTTACTCAGGGACAGCTGGCTACACCTTC
CDR3aa: CASSYSGTAGYTF

abundance: -
d_gene: -
v_gene: TRBV28
j_gene: TRBJ2-3
CDR3nt: TGTGCCAGCAACCCGGGGCAGCTAAGCACAGATACGCAGTATTTT
CDR3aa: CASNPGQLSTDTQYF

abundance: -
d_gene: -
v_gene: TRBV27
j_gene: TRBJ1-5
CDR3nt: TGTGCCAGCAGTTCCCACCCGACCCATCAGCCCCAGCATTTT
CDR3aa: CASSSHPTHQPQHF

abundance: -
d_gene: -
v_gene: TRBV30
j_gene: TRBJ1-5
CDR3nt: TGTGCCTGGAGTGCTACAGGCGCCGTAATCAATCAGCCCCAGCATTTT
CDR3aa: CAWSATGAVINQPQHF

abundance: few
d_gene: TRBD2
v_gene: TRBV5-6
j_gene: TRBJ2-1
CDR3nt: TGTGCCAGCAGCTGGGGACTATCAATGAAGGTGGAGCAGTTCTTC
CDR3aa: CASSWGLSMKVEQFF

abundance: -
d_gene: TRBD2
v_gene: TRBV9
j_gene: TRBJ2-5
CDR3nt: TGTGCCAGCAGCCCTAGCGGGACGATAGGAGAGACCCAGTACTTC
CDR3aa: CASSPSGTIGETQYF

abundance: -
d_gene: TRBD1
v_gene: TRBV13
j_gene: TRBJ1-1
CDR3nt: TGTGCCAGCAGCTCCGAGACGGACAGGGACACTGAAGCTTTCTTT
CDR3aa: CASSSETDRDTEAFF

abundance: few
d_gene: -
v_gene: TRBV6-6
j_gene: TRBJ1-5
CDR3nt: TGTGCCAGCAGTTACCTGCTATCCAGCAATCAGCCCCAGCATTTT
CDR3aa: CASSYLLSSNQPQHF

abundance: -
d_gene: -
v_gene: TRBV7-2
j_gene: TRBJ2-7
CDR3nt: TGTGCCAGCAGTCTCGACCCATCCTACGAGCAGTACTTC
CDR3aa: CASSLDPSYEQYF

abundance: -
d_gene: -
v_gene: TRBV7-3
j_gene: TRBJ1-5
CDR3nt: TGTGCCAGCAGCTTAAGCGGGGGCAATCAGCCCCAGCATTTT
CDR3aa: CASSLSGGNQPQHF

abundance: few
d_gene: -
v_gene: TRBV5-3
j_gene: TRBJ2-2
CDR3nt: TGTGCCAGAAGCTTGGTAGCCCCAGGGACGAACACCGGGGAGCTGTTTTTT
CDR3aa: CARSLVAPGTNTGELFF